A single sample is the source of the 30 T cell receptor beta chains below, sequenced in a study of vaccination and CD4 T cells after COVID-19. The Oncomine TCR Beta short-read assay was what sequenced the DNA obtained from cultured CD4+ T cells. Each CDR3 protein is one row after TCRdb ran MiXCR on the PCR reads. Of around 20,000 distinct CDR3 sequences in the sample, roughly 50% were seen once. Their cognate antigens are unknown. The treatment here: roughly 11-day PBMC culture with coronavirus spike peptide pools or control peptides (ViraFEST assay). The specimen was CD4+ T cells from blood, cultured in vitro. These receptors originate from a human donor who had recovered from COVID-19.

This clonotype was counted only a few times. V usage is TRBV19 and J usage is TRBJ2-5; unclear D gene. Trimming shortened V by 4 bases and J by 7 bases, and 10 bases separated the two germline ends. This CDR3 contains 12 residues. CDR1 is LNHDA and CDR2 is SQIVND in the germline V gene (reference sequence). CDR3 DNA: TGTGCCAGTAGTACCCAGTCTGGGACCCAGTACTTC. Its protein is CASSTQSGTQYF.

This clonotype was seen a single time. The chain recombines TRBV29-1 with TRBJ1-2; a possible D gene is TRBD1 (5 bases). Trimming cost V 4 bases and J 4 bases, with 10 bases left between them. The CDR3 runs to 12 residues. CDR1 and CDR2 (germline): SQVTM, ANQGSEA. CDR3 in amino acids: CSVGQQSYGYTF. CDR3 bases: TGCAGCGTTGGACAGCAAAGCTATGGCTACACCTTC.

The V gene is TRBV12-3 or TRBV12-4, the J gene TRBJ1-5; D not certain. V was pared by 3 bases and J by 0 bases, with 3 bases between. This CDR3 has 13 amino acids. This CDR3 is CASSFNSNQPQHF. As DNA, the CDR3 is TGTGCCAGCAGTTTCAATAGCAATCAGCCCCAGCATTTT.

CDR3 sequence reads: CASSFQVGGSTEAFF. DNA of the CDR3: TGCGCCAGCAGCTTCCAAGTGGGAGGGAGCACTGAAGCTTTCTTT. The V and J genes are TRBV5-1 and TRBJ1-1; D is uncertain. Trimming left V 2 bases short and J 4 bases short, with 15 bases between. The CDR3 is 15 amino acids. CDR1 is SGHRS and CDR2 is YFSETQ in the germline V gene.

CDR3 protein: CSARDRTDEKLFF. CDR3 nucleotides: TGCAGTGCTAGAGATCGGACAGATGAAAAACTGTTTTTT. This chain uses TRBV20-1 with TRBJ1-4; D is possibly TRBD1 (6 bases). This CDR3 contains 13 residues. V was cut by 0 bases and J by 6 bases, with 8 bases left in between. In germline, CDR1 is DFQATT, CDR2 SNEGSKA (reference sequence).

This clonotype was recorded a few times. V usage is TRBV12-3 or TRBV12-4 and J usage is TRBJ2-3; 9 bases agree with TRBD1. The CDR3 length is 15 residues. Losses at the gene ends were 6 bases for V and 2 bases for J; bases not matched to a gene: 6. DNA for the CDR3: TGTGCCAGCAGCCGGACAGGGGTTCCCACAGATACGCAGTATTTT. Its protein is CASSRTGVPTDTQYF.

The chain recombines TRBV7-2 with TRBJ1-2; D remains unclear. The CDR3 is 15 amino acids. The germline V gene has CDR1 SGHTA and CDR2 FQGNSA. Trimming removed 4 bases at V and 1 base at J, with 13 bases between. This CDR3 is CASSSGGILNYGYTF. Here the CDR3 DNA reads TGTGCCAGCAGCTCGGGAGGGATCCTTAACTATGGCTACACCTTC.

This chain uses TRBV19 with TRBJ1-2; 9 nucleotides align to TRBD1. The CDR3 has 20 amino acids. Germline-derived CDR1 and CDR2 are LNHDA and SQIVND (reference sequence). V lost 6 bases, J lost 2 bases, and 22 bases stayed unmatched. CDR3 in DNA: TGTGCCAGTAGCGATCCAAGGGGCGACAGGGGGACCCGCTCCAACTATGGCTACACCTTC. As protein: CASSDPRGDRGTRSNYGYTF. Looking up the rest from reference TRBV19 and TRBJ1-2 gives the full variable domain: DGGITQSPKYLFRKEGQNVTLSCEQNLNHDAMYWYRQDPGQGLRLIYYSQIVNDFQKGDIAEGYSVSREKKESFPLTVTSAQKNPTAFYLCASSDPRGDRGTRSNYGYTFGSGTRLTVV.

V is TRBV30 and J is TRBJ2-3; 13 nucleotides align to TRBD2. V was clipped by 1 base and J by 7 bases; unmatched bases: 5. Germline V gives CDR1 GTSNPN, CDR2 SVGIG (reference sequence). The CDR3 has 15 amino acids. The CDR3 region is CAWSGTSGGIHTQYF. As DNA, the CDR3 is TGTGCCTGGAGTGGGACTAGCGGGGGAATCCATACGCAGTATTTT.

CDR3 amino acids: CASSYSGRITDTQYF. In DNA form, the CDR3 reads TGTGCCAGCAGTTACTCAGGTCGGATCACAGATACGCAGTATTTT. V gene TRBV6-5 combines with J gene TRBJ2-3; D is unclear. Trimming pared 0 bases from V and 2 bases from J, leaving 9 bases between. The V gene's germline CDR1 is MNHEY and CDR2 SVGAGI. This CDR3 has 15 residues.

The chain combines TRBV20-1 with TRBJ2-4; TRBD2 aligns across 12 bases. Germline loops: CDR1 DFQATT, CDR2 SNEGSKA (reference sequence). The J segment lost 0 bases and the V segment lost 1 base, leaving 1 base of the junction unmatched. CDR3 length: 16 residues. The CDR3, as DNA: TGCAGTGCTAGAGGACTAGCGGGAGCAGCCAAAAACATTCAGTACTTC. Amino acids: CSARGLAGAAKNIQYF.

This clonotype was found a few times. This chain uses TRBV20-1 with TRBJ1-4, with D possibly matching TRBD1 (6 bases). The CDR3 sequence is 13 residues long. The germline gives CDR1 DFQATT, CDR2 SNEGSKA (reference sequence). Trimming left V 4 bases short and J 8 bases short, with 14 bases between. CDR3 coding DNA: TGCAGTGCTATGTCGGGGGCAGGGGAAAAACTGTTTTTT. As protein: CSAMSGAGEKLFF.

This clonotype was detected only a few times. At one boundary the junction diverges from the germline segment, which might be a read error. The genes are TRBV7-7 and TRBJ2-5; 10 bases fit TRBD1. Germline values: CDR1 SSHAT, CDR2 FNYEAQ (reference sequence). This CDR3 has 16 residues. The CDR3 coding sequence is TGTGCTAGCAGCCTAATATATGACAGGGGGCGGGAGACCCAGTACTTC. Protein product: CASSLIYDRGRETQYF. The entire variable domain, with the rest obtained from reference TRBV7-7 and TRBJ2-5, is as follows: GAGVSQSPRYKVTKRGQDVTLRCDPISSHATLYWYQQALGQGPEFLTYFNYEAQPDKSGLPSDRFSAERPEGSISTLTIQRTEQRDSAMYRCASSLIYDRGRETQYFGPGTRLLVL.

Here the CDR3 DNA reads TGTGCCAGCAGCTTCTTTTCCAGGGTAGGCTACACCTTC. It translates to CASSFFSRVGYTF. The chain has TRBV7-2 and TRBJ1-2; tentative D call: TRBD1 (5 bases). CDR3 size: 13 residues. V lost 3 bases and J lost 8, with 13 bases in between. Per the germline V gene, CDR1 is SGHTA and CDR2 is FQGNSA.

The V call is TRBV7-9, the J call TRBJ2-7; D is unresolved. Germline V CDR1 and CDR2: SEHNR, FQNEAQ (reference sequence). The CDR3 contains 12 residues. The V gene lost 5 bases and the J gene lost 2 bases, with 7 bases spanning the gap. The CDR3, as DNA: TGTGCCAGCAGCCCTATAGCCTACGAGCAGTACTTC. Its translation: CASSPIAYEQYF.

The J gene is TRBJ2-7, the V gene TRBV7-3, with a tentative D call TRBD2 (5 bases). Deletions cut 2 bases from V and 5 bases from J, with 13 bases between. The V gene's germline CDR1 is SGHTA and CDR2 FQGTGA. The CDR3 runs to 14 residues. The DNA for the CDR3 is TGTGCCAGCAGCTTAGGGAGTGGTTCGGACGAGCAGTACTTC. Translation: CASSLGSGSDEQYF.

This chain uses TRBV7-2 with TRBJ2-7; 7 positions agree with TRBD2. The CDR3 loop spans 14 amino acids. CDR1 and CDR2 from the germline V gene are SGHTA and FQGNSA. The junction had 6 bases not matched to a gene; V was cut back by 1 base and J by 6 bases. The CDR3 is CASSLGAGVGEQYF. The CDR3 DNA reads as TGTGCCAGCAGCTTAGGGGCGGGAGTGGGCGAGCAGTACTTC.

The chain couples TRBV5-8 to TRBJ1-1; D is ambiguous. There are 13 residues in the CDR3. V was clipped by 3 bases and J by 5 bases, with 11 bases between them. Germline lookup yields CDR1 SGHTS and CDR2 YDEGEE. CDR3 DNA: TGTGCCAGCAGCTCCCAACGGGCTACTGAAGCTTTCTTT. Its protein is CASSSQRATEAFF.

V and J are TRBV10-3 and TRBJ2-1, with D possibly being TRBD2 (6 bases). V lost 0 bases and J lost 4, with 13 bases in between. CDR3 size: 16 residues. The germline V gene encodes CDR1 ENHRY and CDR2 SYGVKD. CDR3 DNA sequence: TGTGCCATCAGTGAGTCTGTCAGCCGGGAGTACAATGAGCAGTTCTTC. Protein: CAISESVSREYNEQFF.

The chain is built from TRBV10-2 and TRBJ2-2, with 10 nucleotides matching TRBD2. The germline gives CDR1 WSHSY, CDR2 SAAADI. J was trimmed by 8 bases and V by 8 bases; bases with no gene match: 11. CDR3 length: 15 residues. The DNA of the CDR3 is TGCGCCAGCGTCGTAGCGGGAGGCGATTGGGGGGAGCTGTTTTTT. Translating it yields CASVVAGGDWGELFF.

The chain links TRBV20-1 to TRBJ2-3, with D uncertain. The V gene's germline CDR1 is DFQATT and CDR2 SNEGSKA (reference sequence). This CDR3 has 13 residues. Trimming stripped 3 bases from V and 6 bases from J, with 13 bases between. CDR3 DNA: TGCAGTGCTAGGGGCCCAGTAATGGATACGCAGTATTTT. Protein product: CSARGPVMDTQYF.

The chain has TRBV7-2 and TRBJ1-5, with D maybe TRBD1 (6 bases). The CDR3 runs to 14 residues. Germline V CDR1 and CDR2: SGHTA, FQGNSA. V lost 5 bases, J lost 6 bases, and 14 bases lay in between. CDR3 region: CASSATGFGQPQHF. The CDR3 bases are TGTGCCAGCAGCGCAACAGGGTTTGGTCAGCCCCAGCATTTT.

This clonotype was seen a handful of times. The chain combines TRBV20-1 with TRBJ2-7; D is possibly TRBD1 (5 bases). This CDR3 is 14 amino acids long. Germline assignment: CDR1 DFQATT and CDR2 SNEGSKA (reference sequence). V gave up 1 base and J gave up 2 bases, with 12 bases separating them. The CDR3 DNA follows: TGCAGTGCTAGAGGTTCGACAGTTACCTACGAGCAGTACTTC. Translating gives CSARGSTVTYEQYF.

This clonotype appeared a few times. The chain couples TRBV19 to TRBJ1-3; D is unresolved. Per the germline V gene, CDR1 is LNHDA and CDR2 is SQIVND (reference sequence). The CDR3 consists of 14 residues. V was shortened by 4 bases and J by 1 base, with 8 bases between the two germline ends. The DNA for the CDR3 is TGTGCCAGTAGTACCTGGAGATCTGGAAACACCATATATTTT. It yields the protein CASSTWRSGNTIYF.

The chain links TRBV4-3 to TRBJ1-4; 8 bases agree with TRBD1. With V trimmed by 4 bases and J by 7 bases, 11 bases remained unmatched. Germline CDR1 and CDR2: LGHNA and YSLEER. The CDR3 extends over 16 amino acids. The CDR3 here is CASSPHTQGAAEKLFF. The CDR3 bases are TGCGCCAGCAGCCCCCACACCCAGGGGGCTGCTGAAAAACTGTTTTTT.

This clonotype came up a few times. The chain has TRBV7-8 and TRBJ1-6; D is undetermined. The CDR3 runs to 13 residues. Germline-derived CDR1 and CDR2 are SGHVS and FQNEAQ. V lost 1 base to trimming and J lost 7 bases, with 5 bases between them. The CDR3 DNA sequence: TGTGCCAGCAGCTTAGAGCGGAATTCACCCCTCCACTTT. It specifies CASSLERNSPLHF.

This chain uses TRBV20-1 with TRBJ2-5; D perhaps matches TRBD2 (6 bases). CDR1 DFQATT and CDR2 SNEGSKA come from the germline V gene (reference sequence). The germline V and J ends were trimmed by 7 bases and 2 bases, with 14 bases remaining between them. CDR3 length: 13 residues. CDR3: CSVAGQPQETQYF. CDR3 DNA: TGCAGTGTTGCGGGGCAACCGCAAGAGACCCAGTACTTC.

The gene calls are TRBV28 and TRBJ2-7, with D hard to call. V lost 5 bases to trimming and J lost 0 bases, with 11 bases between them. Germline CDR1 reads MDHEN; CDR2 reads SYDVKM. The CDR3 covers 14 residues. The CDR3 sequence: CASSPADLSYEQYF. CDR3 nucleotide sequence: TGTGCCAGCAGTCCCGCGGACCTCTCCTACGAGCAGTACTTC. Full variable domain (missing parts from reference TRBV28 and TRBJ2-7): DVKVTQSSRYLVKRTGEKVFLECVQDMDHENMFWYRQDPGLGLRLIYFSYDVKMKEKGDIPEGYSVSREKKERFSLILESASTNQTSMYLCASSPADLSYEQYFGPGTRLTVT.

The chain uses TRBV19 and TRBJ1-5; 7 bases line up with TRBD1. The CDR3 loop spans 14 amino acids. The germline CDR1 and CDR2 sequences are LNHDA and SQIVND (reference sequence). V trimming: 5 bases; J trimming: 2 bases; junction bases outside the gene matches: 3. This chain's CDR3 is CASSGQGGNQPQHF. DNA of the CDR3: TGTGCCAGTAGTGGCCAGGGGGGCAATCAGCCCCAGCATTTT. Full variable domain (rest looked up from reference TRBV19 and TRBJ1-5): DGGITQSPKYLFRKEGQNVTLSCEQNLNHDAMYWYRQDPGQGLRLIYYSQIVNDFQKGDIAEGYSVSREKKESFPLTVTSAQKNPTAFYLCASSGQGGNQPQHFGDGTRLSIL.

This chain joins TRBV6-1 and TRBJ1-2; D is ambiguous. CDR3 length equals 11 residues. Trimming removed 3 bases at V and 2 bases at J, with 1 base between. Looked up from germline, CDR1 is MNHNS and CDR2 is SASEGT. The CDR3 region has the DNA TGTGCCAGCAGTGAGAACTATGGCTACACCTTC. It encodes CASSENYGYTF.